The clone carrying this T cell receptor (beta chain) appeared a few times. The antigen is undetermined. From the 5' RACE reads, TCRdb called clonotypes with MiXCR, one entry per CDR3 protein. The data show fewer than 250,000 distinct CDR3 sequences, roughly a tenth seen once. This CDR3 is 13 amino acids long. The germline CDR1 and CDR2 sequences are DFQATT and SNEGSKA (reference sequence). Trimming stripped 7 bases from V and 4 bases from J, with 16 bases between. This record comes from a study of identical twins. Overall study findings and caveats: With abundant cord blood beta clonotypes, insertions were fewer; memory repertoires showed no such pattern.

J is TRBJ1-1 and V is TRBV20-1; perhaps TRBD1 as D (5 bases). This TCR was recovered from a woman aged 18 to 35 in good health. The specimen was memory (CD45RO+) T cells sorted from blood. DNA for the CDR3: TGCAGTGTCTCAGTCAGCGGGGGCACTGAAGCTTTCTTT. Amino acids: CSVSVSGGTEAFF.